A selection of T cell receptor beta chains follows, all from one sample in a study of CD4 T cells in relation to SARS-CoV-2 and coronaviruses. Repertoires were generated with immunoSEQ multiplex PCR, while TCRdb's copy carries only in-frame clones and drops some. The profile covers 60,000 to 75,000 clones, with over 90% appearing a single time and under 0.25% taken by the ten largest. Sequenced material: naive CD4+ T cells from PBMCs. The receptors originated from a human donor in good health. Each CDR3 is given with its conserved first and last residue. D genes are given only for firm matches. Where a row states a size, it is once, few, many or the class of an expanded clone; other rows omit it.

-	TRBV7-2	TRBJ1-2	TRBD1	TGTGCCAGCAGCTTCGCCGGGACAGACTATGGCTACACCTTC	CASSFAGTDYGYTF
-	TRBV28	TRBJ1-1	TRBD1	TGTGCCAGCAGTCCGGTTACAGGGGCAGGCACTGAAGCTTTCTTT	CASSPVTGAGTEAFF
-	TRBV6-5	TRBJ2-2	-	TGTGCCAGCAGTTTGGGGGGGCTATACGGGGAGCTGTTTTTT	CASSLGGLYGELFF
-	TRBV5-1	TRBJ2-7	TRBD1	TGCGCCAGCAGCGAAAATCCGGGACAGTACTACGAGCAGTACTTC	CASSENPGQYYEQYF
-	TRBV10-3	TRBJ1-1	TRBD1	TGTGCCACCGAACAGGGGTTGGGTGAAGCTTTCTTT	CATEQGLGEAFF
-	TRBV4-2	TRBJ2-3	TRBD2	TGTGCCAGCAGCCAAGCCCCGGGACTAGCGGGAGGATTCCGAGGCACAGATACGCAGTATTTT	CASSQAPGLAGGFRGTDTQYF
-	TRBV9	TRBJ1-2	-	TGTGCCAGCAGCGTAGACGGGGTAGAGGGCTACACCTTC	CASSVDGVEGYTF
-	TRBV30	TRBJ1-1	-	TGTGCCTGGAGTACCGGGACCACCATGAACACTGAAGCTTTCTTT	CAWSTGTTMNTEAFF
once	TRBV19	TRBJ2-7	-	TGTGCCAGTAGTATCCAGGCAGGGCTCTACGAGCAGTACTTC	CASSIQAGLYEQYF
-	TRBV3-1/TRBV3-2	TRBJ1-6	-	TGTGCCAGCAGCCAAGGAAGTGGAAGGTCACCCCTCCACTTT	CASSQGSGRSPLHF
-	TRBV18	TRBJ1-5	TRBD1	TGTGCCAGCTCACCAAGCAGGGGGCTCCTTGCCCAGCATTTT	CASSPSRGLLAQHF
-	TRBV5-1	TRBJ2-5	TRBD1	TGCGCCAGCAGCTGGGGAGACAGGGCGGAGACCCAGTACTTC	CASSWGDRAETQYF
few	TRBV7-9	TRBJ1-1	-	TGTGCCAGCAGCTTGGCAAGCACTGAAGCTTTCTTT	CASSLASTEAFF
-	TRBV19	TRBJ2-1	TRBD2	TGTGCCAGTAGTATCGGTGGCCGGGGGGATGAGCAGTTCTTC	CASSIGGRGDEQFF
once	TRBV11-3	TRBJ2-3	-	TGTGCCAGCAGCTTAGGGAGCGGTAGGGGCACAGATACGCAGTATTTT	CASSLGSGRGTDTQYF
-	TRBV11-2	TRBJ2-2	-	TGTGCCAGCAGCTTAGCGGCCTTCTCCACCGGGGAGCTGTTTTTT	CASSLAAFSTGELFF
-	TRBV19	TRBJ2-7	-	TGTGCCAGTAGTATAGGTAAAACCCGCGAGCAGTACTTC	CASSIGKTREQYF
-	TRBV28	TRBJ1-1	-	TGTGCCAGCACCGTTCGGGGCCTGGCTTTCTTT	CASTVRGLAFF
-	TRBV30	TRBJ1-4	TRBD1	TGTGCCTGGAGTTGGGGACAGGGGGAAGAAAAACTGTTTTTT	CAWSWGQGEEKLFF
-	TRBV5-1	TRBJ2-1	TRBD2	TGCGCCAGCAGCCCCAACCCGACTAGCGATGAGCAGTTCTTC	CASSPNPTSDEQFF
few	TRBV30	TRBJ1-2	TRBD1	TGTGCCTGGAGTGCTTTCGGGGACAGGGGTGGCGGCTACACCTTC	CAWSAFGDRGGGYTF
-	TRBV5-6	TRBJ2-7	-	TGTGCCAGCGCCACAGGGAACTCCTACGAGCAGTACTTC	CASATGNSYEQYF
-	TRBV9	TRBJ1-1	-	TGTGCCAGCAGCGTATCCGGGGAATCCCTTGGAGGAGCTTTCTTT	CASSVSGESLGGAFF
once	TRBV10-3	TRBJ2-3	-	TGTGCCATCAGTGAGTTGAGGGTAGATACGCAGTATTTT	CAISELRVDTQYF
once	TRBV27	TRBJ1-4	TRBD1	TGTGCCAGCAGTCCCGGGACAGGATGGGGAAAACTGTTTTTT	CASSPGTGWGKLFF
-	TRBV10-2	TRBJ1-5	-	TGCGCCAGCCGGGAGGAAGATCAGCCCCAGCATTTT	CASREEDQPQHF
-	TRBV19	TRBJ1-1	-	TGTGCCAGTAGTAGGGGAGCGGTTAAAGCTTTCTTT	CASSRGAVKAFF
once	TRBV2	TRBJ1-2	-	TGTGCCAGCAGTGAATCTCGGGACGGCTACACCTTC	CASSESRDGYTF
-	TRBV18	TRBJ2-2	-	TGTGCCAGCTCCCCCTCGTCGGCACCGAGCAACACCGGGGAGCTGTTTTTT	CASSPSSAPSNTGELFF
-	TRBV7-3	TRBJ2-1	-	TGTGCCAGCAGCGGAGGGCTAGCATCTTACAATGAGCAGTTCTTC	CASSGGLASYNEQFF
-	TRBV28	TRBJ2-3	-	TGTGCTAGTCGGAGGGCCTTTCGAGAAGATACGCAGTATTTT	CASRRAFREDTQYF
-	TRBV11-2	TRBJ1-6	-	TGTGCCAGCAGCTTTGCAGGGTATAATTCACCCCTCCACTTT	CASSFAGYNSPLHF
-	TRBV4-1	TRBJ2-3	-	TGCGCCAGCAGCCACGCGAACTCAGATACGCAGTATTTT	CASSHANSDTQYF
-	TRBV24-1	TRBJ2-1	-	TGTGCCACCAGTGACACCCGCCTTGGAAATGAGCAGTTCTTC	CATSDTRLGNEQFF
-	TRBV28	TRBJ1-3	-	TGTGCCAGCAGATCGGGGTCCTTCAGCTCTGGAAACACCATATATTTT	CASRSGSFSSGNTIYF
few	TRBV7-2	TRBJ2-7	TRBD2	TGTGCCAGCAGGCCGGGACTAGCGGCGTACGAGCAGTACTTC	CASRPGLAAYEQYF
-	TRBV28	TRBJ2-7	TRBD1	TGTGCCAGCAGTCCACCGACAGGGGGTTTGGGGTACTTC	CASSPPTGGLGYF
-	TRBV7-3	TRBJ2-3	-	TGTGCCAGCAGCCCTGGGGGGGATACGCAGTATTTT	CASSPGGDTQYF
-	TRBV20-1	TRBJ2-1	TRBD1	TGCAGTGCTAGTGAAGGGAGTCAGGGGGTCTTC	CSASEGSQGVF
few	TRBV19	TRBJ1-5	TRBD1	TGTGCCAGTAGTTCGGACAGGGCCAATCAGCCCCAGCATTTT	CASSSDRANQPQHF
-	TRBV7-2	TRBJ1-5	-	TGTGCCAGCAGCTTAGACCCGACAGAAAGTTGGTATAGCAATCAGCCCCAGCATTTT	CASSLDPTESWYSNQPQHF
-	TRBV7-9	TRBJ1-6	-	TGTGCCAGCAGCTTAGATATTGCACCCCTCCACTTT	CASSLDIAPLHF
few	TRBV5-4	TRBJ2-7	-	TGTGCCAGCAGCCCCGCGTTGGGCGCCGAGCAGTACTTC	CASSPALGAEQYF
-	TRBV6-5	TRBJ2-5	TRBD1	TGTGCCAGCAGACGACAGGGTCAAGAGACCCAGTACTTC	CASRRQGQETQYF
-	TRBV20-1	TRBJ1-2	-	TGCAGTGCTAGAGCAACAGGGAACTACACCTTC	CSARATGNYTF
-	TRBV3-1/TRBV3-2	TRBJ2-3	TRBD1	TGTGCCAGCAGCCTCGGGACAGGGTACAATACGCAGTATTTT	CASSLGTGYNTQYF
-	TRBV7-9	TRBJ1-1	-	TGTGCCAGCAGCTTAGCGAGGGTATCGGAAGCTTTCTTT	CASSLARVSEAFF
-	TRBV27	TRBJ2-7	-	TGTGCCAGCAGTTTTTTAGGGAGCGAGCAGTACTTC	CASSFLGSEQYF
-	TRBV7-2	TRBJ2-1	TRBD2	TGTGCCAGCAGCCCTAGCGGGAGAAGATGGTATGAGCAGTTCTTC	CASSPSGRRWYEQFF
-	TRBV19	TRBJ1-2	-	TGTGCCAGTAGAGACCCCGGACGGATCCTTTATGGCTACACCTTC	CASRDPGRILYGYTF
-	TRBV6-1	TRBJ2-7	-	TGTGCCAGCAGTGATCCCCGTGCGTCAGGGCAAAGCTACGAGCAGTACTTC	CASSDPRASGQSYEQYF
-	TRBV11-2	TRBJ2-7	TRBD1	TGTGCCAGCAGCTACGGACAGGGGGAACAGTACTTC	CASSYGQGEQYF
once	TRBV9	TRBJ1-4	-	TGTGCCAGCAGCGTAGCCGGGATAAATGAAAAACTGTTTTTT	CASSVAGINEKLFF
-	TRBV9	TRBJ2-1	TRBD2	TGTGCCAGCAGCCCCCCGGGGGGGACTAGGACCTACAATGAGCAGTTCTTC	CASSPPGGTRTYNEQFF
-	TRBV5-1	TRBJ2-5	-	TGCGCCAGCAGCCTCCGCGAGATGGAGACCCAGTACTTC	CASSLREMETQYF